This entry lists 9 T cell receptor beta chains sequenced from one sample in a study of cytotoxic CD8 clonotypes in ibrutinib-treated CLL. Sequencing was performed with immunoSEQ multiplex PCR; in TCRdb, only in-frame clones are kept and a portion is missing. The sample lists roughly 52,000 clones, roughly 50% occurring once. The sample in question was PBMCs, obtained after 12 months of ibrutinib treatment. The receptors here all came from a human donor with chronic lymphocytic leukemia.

The chain is built from TRBV2 and TRBJ2-1, with D possibly being TRBD2 (6 bases). CDR3 size: 11 residues. Per germline, CDR1 SNHLY and CDR2 FYNNEI. Trimming removed 8 bases at V and 8 bases at J, with 10 bases between. In DNA, the CDR3 is TGTGCCAGCGGCAGGGAGGATGAGCAGTTCTTC. The encoded protein is CASGREDEQFF.

This clone was picked up a small number of times. V and J are TRBV7-9 and TRBJ2-5, with D perhaps TRBD1 (6 bases). Per germline, CDR1 SEHNR and CDR2 FQNEAQ (reference sequence). The V end was cut by 6 bases, the J end by 3 bases, with 14 bases between. CDR3 length equals 14 residues. CDR3 bases: TGTGCCAGCAGTTTCGGACAGAGAGAAGAGACCCAGTACTTC. Amino acid sequence: CASSFGQREETQYF.

This clone was seen more than once but under ten times. The chain uses TRBV5-4 and TRBJ2-7; D assignment may be TRBD1 or TRBD2 (5 bases each). Germline V lookup: CDR1 SGHNT, CDR2 YYREEE (reference sequence). Deletions cut 3 bases from V and 3 bases from J, with 13 bases between. CDR3 size: 14 residues. CDR3 DNA: TGTGCCAGCAGCTCGGGACCCGAGGTCTACGAGCAGTACTTC. This sequence encodes CASSSGPEVYEQYF.

This clone was detected only a few times. The chain is built from TRBV5-1 and TRBJ2-3; 8 nucleotides match TRBD1. Germline assignment: CDR1 SGHRS and CDR2 YFSETQ. The J segment lost 2 bases and the V segment lost 3 bases, leaving 2 bases of the junction unmatched. The CDR3 is 14 amino acids. This CDR3 is CASSSGQDTDTQYF. In DNA, the CDR3 is TGCGCCAGCAGCTCGGGACAGGACACAGATACGCAGTATTTT.

This clone showed up just a few times. CDR3 in DNA: TGTGCCAGCCACAACCAGGCAGGGCGGTCACCCCTCCACTTT. Translated, it gives CASHNQAGRSPLHF. The chain is built from TRBV28 and TRBJ1-6, with D perhaps TRBD1 (5 bases). Germline lookup yields CDR1 MDHEN and CDR2 SYDVKM. The CDR3 runs to 14 residues. Trimming removed 8 bases at V and 10 bases at J, with 18 bases between. Full variable domain (remainder filled in from reference TRBV28 and TRBJ1-6): DVKVTQSSRYLVKRTGEKVFLECVQDMDHENMFWYRQDPGLGLRLIYFSYDVKMKEKGDIPEGYSVSREKKERFSLILESASTNQTSMYLCASHNQAGRSPLHFGNGTRLTVT.

This clone was seen more than once but under ten times. The chain joins TRBV4-1 to TRBJ2-5; 10 bases agree with TRBD2. The CDR3 is made up of 14 amino acids. Germline CDR1 and CDR2: MGHRA and YSYEKL. Unmatched junction bases numbered 3, after V lost 4 bases and J lost 4 bases. DNA for the CDR3: TGCGCCAGCAGCCCTAGCGGGAGACCAGAGACCCAGTACTTC. Translating gives CASSPSGRPETQYF.

The count of this clone is one. The genes are TRBV2 and TRBJ2-1, with 7 bases lining up with TRBD2. Germline loops: CDR1 SNHLY, CDR2 FYNNEI. V shed 0 bases and J 0 bases; nucleotides not matched to a gene: 2. CDR3 length: 16 residues. The chain's CDR3 is CASSEAGLSSYNEQFF. Here the CDR3 DNA reads TGTGCCAGCAGTGAAGCGGGACTAAGCTCCTACAATGAGCAGTTCTTC.

The chain carries TRBV7-8 and TRBJ2-1; D is possibly TRBD2 (5 bases). With 7 bases removed from V and 1 base from J, the gap between germline ends came to 14 bases. CDR3 size: 15 residues. Germline assignment: CDR1 SGHVS and CDR2 FQNEAQ. The DNA for the CDR3 is TGTGCCAGCAAGCGAGCGGCCTTGTCCTACAATGAGCAGTTCTTC. Translation: CASKRAALSYNEQFF.

The chain joins TRBV7-3 to TRBJ1-2, with D possibly TRBD1 on 6 matching bases. The CDR3 is 14 amino acids. Looked up from germline, CDR1 is SGHTA and CDR2 is FQGTGA. The germline V and J ends were trimmed by 7 bases and 2 bases, with 14 bases remaining between them. The CDR3 sequence is CASNSQGSNYGYTF. Written as DNA, the CDR3 is TGTGCCAGCAATTCCCAGGGGTCAAACTATGGCTACACCTTC.